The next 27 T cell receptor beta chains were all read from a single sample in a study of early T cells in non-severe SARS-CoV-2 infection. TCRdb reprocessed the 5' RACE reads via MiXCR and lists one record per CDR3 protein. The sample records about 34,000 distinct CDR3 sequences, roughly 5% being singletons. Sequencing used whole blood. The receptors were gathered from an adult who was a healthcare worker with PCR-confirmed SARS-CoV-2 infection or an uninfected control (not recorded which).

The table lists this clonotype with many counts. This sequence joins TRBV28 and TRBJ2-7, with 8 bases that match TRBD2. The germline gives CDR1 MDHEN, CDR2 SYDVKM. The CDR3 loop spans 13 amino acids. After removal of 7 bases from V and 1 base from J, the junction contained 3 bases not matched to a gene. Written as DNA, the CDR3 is TGTGCCAGCATAACTAGCGGATCCTACGAGCAGTACTTC. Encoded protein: CASITSGSYEQYF.

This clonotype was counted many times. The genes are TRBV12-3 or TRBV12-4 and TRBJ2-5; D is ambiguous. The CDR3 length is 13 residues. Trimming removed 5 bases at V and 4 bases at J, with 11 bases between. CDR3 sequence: CASSPRFGETQYF. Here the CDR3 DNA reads TGTGCCAGCAGTCCTAGGTTCGGAGAGACCCAGTACTTC.

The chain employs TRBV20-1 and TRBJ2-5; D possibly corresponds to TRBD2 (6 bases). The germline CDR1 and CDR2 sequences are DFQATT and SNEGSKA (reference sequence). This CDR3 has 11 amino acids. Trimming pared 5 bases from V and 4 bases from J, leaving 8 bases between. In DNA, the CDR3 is TGCAGTGCTCGTAGCGGAGAGACCCAGTACTTC. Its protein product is CSARSGETQYF.

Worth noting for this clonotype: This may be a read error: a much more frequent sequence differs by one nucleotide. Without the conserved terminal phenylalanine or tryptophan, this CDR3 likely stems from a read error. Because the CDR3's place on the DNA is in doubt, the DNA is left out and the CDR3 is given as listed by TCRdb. The CDR3 here is CASSYSSPTGEYL. The gene calls are TRBV6-5 and TRBJ2-3. Inclusive of both ends, the CDR3 amounts to 13 amino acids. The germline gives CDR1 MNHEY, CDR2 SVGAGI.

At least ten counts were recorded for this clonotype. The CDR3 sequence: CASSLEGRQGSLADTQYF. CDR3 DNA sequence: TGCGCCAGCAGCTTGGAGGGTCGGCAGGGTAGTTTAGCAGATACGCAGTATTTT. This chain joins TRBV5-1 and TRBJ2-3; D may be TRBD1 (5 bases). This CDR3 is built from 18 residues. Germline-derived CDR1 and CDR2 are SGHRS and YFSETQ. The V gene lost 0 bases and the J gene lost 4 bases, with 21 bases spanning the gap.

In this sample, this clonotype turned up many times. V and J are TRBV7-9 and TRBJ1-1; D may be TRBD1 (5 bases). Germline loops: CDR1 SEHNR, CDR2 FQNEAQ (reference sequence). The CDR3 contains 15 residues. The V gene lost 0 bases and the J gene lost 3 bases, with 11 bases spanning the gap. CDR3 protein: CASSLAQGLDTEAFF. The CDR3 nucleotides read TGTGCCAGCAGCTTAGCCCAGGGCTTGGACACTGAAGCTTTCTTT.

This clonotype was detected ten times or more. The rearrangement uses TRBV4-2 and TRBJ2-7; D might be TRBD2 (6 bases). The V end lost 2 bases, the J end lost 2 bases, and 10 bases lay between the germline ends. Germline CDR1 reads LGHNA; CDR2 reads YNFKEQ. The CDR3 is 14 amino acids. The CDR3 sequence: CASSQTTRTYEQYF. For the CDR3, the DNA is TGTGCCAGCAGCCAAACGACTAGGACCTACGAGCAGTACTTC.

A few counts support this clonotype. Here the CDR3 reads CASSLSWTATDAADTQYF. DNA for the CDR3: TGTGCCAGCAGCTTAAGTTGGACAGCGACGGACGCCGCAGATACGCAGTATTTT. The V gene is TRBV11-3, the J gene TRBJ2-3; weak D call: TRBD1 (6 bases). Trimming took off 2 bases at V and 4 bases at J, with 22 bases between the two ends. This CDR3 region has 18 residues. CDR1 and CDR2 from the germline V gene are SGHNT and YENEEA.

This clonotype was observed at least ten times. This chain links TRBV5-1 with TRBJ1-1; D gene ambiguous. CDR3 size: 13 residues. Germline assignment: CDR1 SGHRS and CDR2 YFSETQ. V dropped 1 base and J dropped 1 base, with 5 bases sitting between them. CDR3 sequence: CASSLKANTEAFF. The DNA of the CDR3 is TGCGCCAGCAGCTTGAAGGCGAACACTGAAGCTTTCTTT.

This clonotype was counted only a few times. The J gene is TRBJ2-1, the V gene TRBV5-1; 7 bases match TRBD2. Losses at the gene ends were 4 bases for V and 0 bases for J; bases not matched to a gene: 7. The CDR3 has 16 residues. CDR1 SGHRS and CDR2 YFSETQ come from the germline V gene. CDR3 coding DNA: TGCGCCAGCAGCCTGGCCAGCGGGACCTCCTACAATGAGCAGTTCTTC. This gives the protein CASSLASGTSYNEQFF.

The DNA of the CDR3 is TGTGCCAGCAGCTCGTTCGTCAGGGACAGGTTTCCCGATGAGCAGTTCTTC. Translated, it gives CASSSFVRDRFPDEQFF. This sequence joins TRBV5-5 and TRBJ2-1; the match to TRBD1 covers 8 bases. Germline-derived CDR1 and CDR2 are SGHKS and YYEKEE (reference sequence). V gave up 3 bases and J gave up 8 bases; unmatched junction bases: 16. This CDR3 is 17 amino acids long.

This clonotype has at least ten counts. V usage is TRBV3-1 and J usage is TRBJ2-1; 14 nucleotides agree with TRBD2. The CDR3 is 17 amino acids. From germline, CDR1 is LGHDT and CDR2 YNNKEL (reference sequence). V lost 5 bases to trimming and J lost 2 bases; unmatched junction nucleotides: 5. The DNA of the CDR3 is TGTGCCAGCAGCTTGGGACTAGCGGGAGTCCCCTACAATGAGCAGTTCTTC. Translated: CASSLGLAGVPYNEQFF.

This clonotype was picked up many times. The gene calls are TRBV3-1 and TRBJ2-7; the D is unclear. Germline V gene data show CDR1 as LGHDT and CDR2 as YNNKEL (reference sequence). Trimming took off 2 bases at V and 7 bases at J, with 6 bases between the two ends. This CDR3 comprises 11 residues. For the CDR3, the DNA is TGTGCCAGCAGCCAAACATGGGAGCAGTACTTC. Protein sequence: CASSQTWEQYF.

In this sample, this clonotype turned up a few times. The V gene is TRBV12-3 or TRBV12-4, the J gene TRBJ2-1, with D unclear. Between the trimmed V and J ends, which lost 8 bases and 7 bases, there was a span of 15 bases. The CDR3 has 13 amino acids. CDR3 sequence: CASAEVAVNEQFF. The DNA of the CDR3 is TGTGCCAGCGCCGAGGTCGCTGTAAATGAGCAGTTCTTC.

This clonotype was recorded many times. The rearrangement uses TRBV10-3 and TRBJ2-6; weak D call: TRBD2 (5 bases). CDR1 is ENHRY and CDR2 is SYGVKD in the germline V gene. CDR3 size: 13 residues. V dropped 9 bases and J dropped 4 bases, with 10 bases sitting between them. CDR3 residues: CAIEGNGANVLTF. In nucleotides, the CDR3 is TGTGCCATAGAGGGTAACGGGGCCAACGTCCTGACTTTC.

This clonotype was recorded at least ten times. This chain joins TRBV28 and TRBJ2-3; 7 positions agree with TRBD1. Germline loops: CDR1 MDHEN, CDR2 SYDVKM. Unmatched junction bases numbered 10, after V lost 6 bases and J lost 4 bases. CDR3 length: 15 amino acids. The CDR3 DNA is TGTGCCAGCAGCCTTACGGGACAGATTCCAGATACGCAGTATTTT. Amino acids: CASSLTGQIPDTQYF.

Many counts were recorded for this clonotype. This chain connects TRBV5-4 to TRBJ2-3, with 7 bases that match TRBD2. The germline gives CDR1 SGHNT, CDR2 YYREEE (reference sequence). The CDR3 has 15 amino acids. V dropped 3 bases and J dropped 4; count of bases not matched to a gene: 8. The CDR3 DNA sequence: TGTGCCAGCAGCTCTCGCGGGAGCTCCCCAGATACGCAGTATTTT. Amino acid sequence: CASSSRGSSPDTQYF.

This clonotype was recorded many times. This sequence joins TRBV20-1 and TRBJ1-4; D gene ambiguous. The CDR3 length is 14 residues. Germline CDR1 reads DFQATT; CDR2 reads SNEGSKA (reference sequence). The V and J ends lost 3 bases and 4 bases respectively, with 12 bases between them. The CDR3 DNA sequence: TGCAGTGCTAGCGATAGGAGAGTTAATGAAAAACTGTTTTTT. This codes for CSASDRRVNEKLFF.

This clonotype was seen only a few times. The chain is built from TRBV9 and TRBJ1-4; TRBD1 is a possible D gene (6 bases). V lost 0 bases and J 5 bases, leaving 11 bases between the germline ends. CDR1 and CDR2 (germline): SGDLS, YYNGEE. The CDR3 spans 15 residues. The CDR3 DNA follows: TGTGCCAGCAGCGTAGCGGGGGGCCGAAATGAAAAACTGTTTTTT. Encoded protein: CASSVAGGRNEKLFF.

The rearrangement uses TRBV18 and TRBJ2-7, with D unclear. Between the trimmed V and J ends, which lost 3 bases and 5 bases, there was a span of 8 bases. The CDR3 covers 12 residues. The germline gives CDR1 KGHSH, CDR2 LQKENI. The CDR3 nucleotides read TGTGCCAGCTCACCTGGAAGGGACGAGCAGTACTTC. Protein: CASSPGRDEQYF.

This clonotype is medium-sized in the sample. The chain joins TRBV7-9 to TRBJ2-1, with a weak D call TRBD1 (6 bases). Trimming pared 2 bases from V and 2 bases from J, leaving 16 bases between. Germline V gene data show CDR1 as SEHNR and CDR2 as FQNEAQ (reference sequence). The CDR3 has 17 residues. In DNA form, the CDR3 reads TGTGCCAGCAGCTTATCTTTAGGGGGACCGACCTACAATGAGCAGTTCTTC. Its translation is CASSLSLGGPTYNEQFF.

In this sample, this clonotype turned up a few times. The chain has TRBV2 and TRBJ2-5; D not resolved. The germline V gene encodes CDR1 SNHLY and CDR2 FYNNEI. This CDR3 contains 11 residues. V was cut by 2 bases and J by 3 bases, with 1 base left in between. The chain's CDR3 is CASSEKETQYF. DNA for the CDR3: TGTGCCAGCAGTGAAAAAGAGACCCAGTACTTC.

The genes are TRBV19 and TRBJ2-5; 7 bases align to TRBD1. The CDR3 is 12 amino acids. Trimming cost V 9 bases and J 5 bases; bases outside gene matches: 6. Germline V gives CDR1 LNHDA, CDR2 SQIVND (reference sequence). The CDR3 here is CASSDRAETQYF. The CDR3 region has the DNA TGTGCCAGCAGCGACAGGGCGGAGACCCAGTACTTC.

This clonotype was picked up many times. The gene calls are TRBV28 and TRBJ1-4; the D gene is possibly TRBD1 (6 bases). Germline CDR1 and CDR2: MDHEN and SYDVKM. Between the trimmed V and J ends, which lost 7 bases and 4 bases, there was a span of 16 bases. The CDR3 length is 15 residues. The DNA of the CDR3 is TGTGCCAGCAAGGTCGGGGGCCTCGGTAATGAAAAACTGTTTTTT. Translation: CASKVGGLGNEKLFF.

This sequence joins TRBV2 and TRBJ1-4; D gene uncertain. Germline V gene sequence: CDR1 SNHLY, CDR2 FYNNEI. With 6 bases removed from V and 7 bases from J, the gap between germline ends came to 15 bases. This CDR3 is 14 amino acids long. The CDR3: CASRKRMGSEKLFF. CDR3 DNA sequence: TGTGCCAGCAGAAAAAGGATGGGAAGTGAAAAACTGTTTTTT.

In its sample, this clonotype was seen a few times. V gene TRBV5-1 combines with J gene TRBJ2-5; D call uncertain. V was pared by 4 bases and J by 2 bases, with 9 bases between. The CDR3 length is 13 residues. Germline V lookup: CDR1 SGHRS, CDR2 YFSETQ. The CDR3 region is CASSPVRQETQYF. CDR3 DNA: TGCGCCAGCAGCCCGGTCAGGCAAGAGACCCAGTACTTC.

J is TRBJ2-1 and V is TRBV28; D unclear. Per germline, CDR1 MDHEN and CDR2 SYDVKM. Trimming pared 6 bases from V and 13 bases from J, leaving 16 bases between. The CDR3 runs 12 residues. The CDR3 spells CASRRQRLEQFF. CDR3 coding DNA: TGTGCCAGCAGAAGGCAGAGACTCGAACAGTTCTTC.